A selection of T cell receptor beta chains follows, all from one sample in a study of human T cells and chemical hapten exposure. One entry per CDR3 protein results from TCRdb running MiXCR on the RACE reads. Here the sample spans 50,000 to 60,000 distinct CDR3 sequences, approximately 13% being singletons. The specimen was whole blood, collected in connection with sensitization to the hapten diphenylcyclopropenone (DPC). The receptors originated from a man aged 30 to 45 with alopecia areata. Some clones in this sample may be carry-over from other donors' samples. The CDR3 runs from the conserved cysteine through the conserved F or W. D genes are given only for firm matches.

j_gene: TRBJ2-1
v_gene: TRBV28
d_gene: -
CDR3aa: CASSPIPQQGNEQFF

j_gene: TRBJ2-6
v_gene: TRBV29-1
d_gene: TRBD1
CDR3aa: CSTLAGTGNSGANVLTF

j_gene: TRBJ1-1
v_gene: TRBV12-3/TRBV12-4
d_gene: -
CDR3aa: CALTLGAEKAFF

j_gene: TRBJ2-2
v_gene: TRBV28
d_gene: -
CDR3aa: CASSLRSGELFF

j_gene: TRBJ1-1
v_gene: TRBV12-3/TRBV12-4
d_gene: -
CDR3aa: CASSFRPKNTEAFF

j_gene: TRBJ1-1
v_gene: TRBV5-1
d_gene: -
CDR3aa: CASSLDGGGTEAFF

j_gene: TRBJ2-7
v_gene: TRBV5-4
d_gene: TRBD1
CDR3aa: CASERQGIYEQYF

j_gene: TRBJ2-2
v_gene: TRBV4-2
d_gene: -
CDR3aa: CASSQDGLGTGELFF

j_gene: TRBJ1-1
v_gene: TRBV5-1
d_gene: -
CDR3aa: CASSLGSTVNTEAFF

j_gene: TRBJ2-6
v_gene: TRBV5-8
d_gene: -
CDR3aa: CASSLLLFFLSGANVLTF

j_gene: TRBJ2-7
v_gene: TRBV11-2
d_gene: -
CDR3aa: CASSLGGPTVYEQYF

j_gene: TRBJ2-2
v_gene: TRBV27
d_gene: -
CDR3aa: CASRRRAPNTGELFF

j_gene: TRBJ1-2
v_gene: TRBV11-2
d_gene: -
CDR3aa: CASSLSGDSNYGYTF

j_gene: TRBJ1-1
v_gene: TRBV24-1
d_gene: -
CDR3aa: CATSDLFGPAFF

j_gene: TRBJ2-3
v_gene: TRBV5-1
d_gene: -
CDR3aa: CASSLVLAADTQYF

j_gene: TRBJ2-3
v_gene: TRBV7-2
d_gene: -
CDR3aa: CASSSRQGFRRDTQYF

j_gene: TRBJ2-3
v_gene: TRBV7-9
d_gene: -
CDR3aa: CASSSRTTLTDTQYF

j_gene: TRBJ2-1
v_gene: TRBV5-1
d_gene: -
CDR3aa: CASSGGVYSYNEQFF

j_gene: TRBJ2-7
v_gene: TRBV7-2
d_gene: -
CDR3aa: CASSLVDNEQYF

j_gene: TRBJ2-5
v_gene: TRBV20-1
d_gene: TRBD2
CDR3aa: CSARDSRTRAQETQYF

j_gene: TRBJ2-1
v_gene: TRBV18
d_gene: -
CDR3aa: CASSLPGHYNEQFF

j_gene: TRBJ2-3
v_gene: TRBV12-3/TRBV12-4
d_gene: -
CDR3aa: CASRDPSTDTQYF

j_gene: TRBJ1-2
v_gene: TRBV28
d_gene: -
CDR3aa: CASSFPEYGYTF

j_gene: TRBJ2-3
v_gene: TRBV29-1
d_gene: -
CDR3aa: CSVLMGGPDTQYF

j_gene: TRBJ1-2
v_gene: TRBV29-1
d_gene: -
CDR3aa: CSAGALHTF

j_gene: TRBJ1-5
v_gene: TRBV5-5
d_gene: TRBD1
CDR3aa: CASSLGQGAGQPQHF

j_gene: TRBJ1-5
v_gene: TRBV6-2/TRBV6-3
d_gene: TRBD1
CDR3aa: CASSPSDRDGQPQHF

j_gene: TRBJ1-5
v_gene: TRBV19
d_gene: TRBD1
CDR3aa: CASSRGQLMNQPQHF